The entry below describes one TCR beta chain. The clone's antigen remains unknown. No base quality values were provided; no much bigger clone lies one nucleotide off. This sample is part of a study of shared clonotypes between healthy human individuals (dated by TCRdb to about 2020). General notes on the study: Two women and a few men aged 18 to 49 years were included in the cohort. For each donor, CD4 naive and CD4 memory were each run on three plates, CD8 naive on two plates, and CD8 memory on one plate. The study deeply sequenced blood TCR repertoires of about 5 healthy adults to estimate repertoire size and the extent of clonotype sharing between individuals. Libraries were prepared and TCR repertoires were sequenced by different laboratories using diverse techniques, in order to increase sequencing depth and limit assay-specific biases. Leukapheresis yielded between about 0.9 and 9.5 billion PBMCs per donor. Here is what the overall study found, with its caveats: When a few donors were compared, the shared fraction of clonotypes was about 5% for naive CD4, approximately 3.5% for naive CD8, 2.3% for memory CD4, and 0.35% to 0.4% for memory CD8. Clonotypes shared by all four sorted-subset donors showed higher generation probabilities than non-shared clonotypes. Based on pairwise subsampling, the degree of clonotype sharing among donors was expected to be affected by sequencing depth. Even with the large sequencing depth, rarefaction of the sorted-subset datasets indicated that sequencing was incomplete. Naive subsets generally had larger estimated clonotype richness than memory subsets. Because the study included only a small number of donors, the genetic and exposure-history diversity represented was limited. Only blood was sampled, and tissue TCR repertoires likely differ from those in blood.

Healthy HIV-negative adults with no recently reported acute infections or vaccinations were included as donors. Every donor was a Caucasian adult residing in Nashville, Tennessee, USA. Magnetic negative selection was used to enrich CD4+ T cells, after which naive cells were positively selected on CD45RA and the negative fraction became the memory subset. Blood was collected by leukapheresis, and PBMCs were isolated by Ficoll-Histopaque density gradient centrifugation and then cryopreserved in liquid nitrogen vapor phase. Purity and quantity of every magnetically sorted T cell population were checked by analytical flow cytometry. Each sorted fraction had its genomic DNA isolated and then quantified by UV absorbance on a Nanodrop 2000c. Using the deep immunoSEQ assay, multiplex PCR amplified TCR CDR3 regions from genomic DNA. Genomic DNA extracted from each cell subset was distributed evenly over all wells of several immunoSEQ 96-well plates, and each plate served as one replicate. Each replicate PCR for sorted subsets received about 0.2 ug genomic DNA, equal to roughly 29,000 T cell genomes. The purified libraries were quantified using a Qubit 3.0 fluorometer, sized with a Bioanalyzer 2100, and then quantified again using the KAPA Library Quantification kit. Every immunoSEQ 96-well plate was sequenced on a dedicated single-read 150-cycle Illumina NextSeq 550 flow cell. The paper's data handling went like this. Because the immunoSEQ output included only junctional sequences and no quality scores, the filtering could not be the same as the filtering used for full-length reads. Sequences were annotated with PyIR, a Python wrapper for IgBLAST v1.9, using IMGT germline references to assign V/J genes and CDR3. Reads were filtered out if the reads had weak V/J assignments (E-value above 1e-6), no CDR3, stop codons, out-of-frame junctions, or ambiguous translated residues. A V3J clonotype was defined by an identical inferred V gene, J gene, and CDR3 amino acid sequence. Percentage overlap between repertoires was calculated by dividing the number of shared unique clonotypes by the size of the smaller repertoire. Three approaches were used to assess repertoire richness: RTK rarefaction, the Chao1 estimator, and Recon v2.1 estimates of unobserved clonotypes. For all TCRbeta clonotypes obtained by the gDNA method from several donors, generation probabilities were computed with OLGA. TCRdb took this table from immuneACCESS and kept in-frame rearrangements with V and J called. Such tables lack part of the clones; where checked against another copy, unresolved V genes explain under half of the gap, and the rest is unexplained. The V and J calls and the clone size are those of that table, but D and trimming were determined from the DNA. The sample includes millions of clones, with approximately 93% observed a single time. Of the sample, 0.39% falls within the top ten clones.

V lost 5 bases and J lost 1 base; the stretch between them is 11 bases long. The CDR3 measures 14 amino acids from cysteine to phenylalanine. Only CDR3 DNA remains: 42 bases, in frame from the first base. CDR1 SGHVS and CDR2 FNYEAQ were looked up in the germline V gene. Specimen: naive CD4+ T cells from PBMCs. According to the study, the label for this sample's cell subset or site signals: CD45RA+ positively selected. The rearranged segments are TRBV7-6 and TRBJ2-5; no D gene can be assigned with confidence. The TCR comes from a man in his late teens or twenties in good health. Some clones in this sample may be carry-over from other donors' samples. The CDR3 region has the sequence CASSPRWGQETQYF. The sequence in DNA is TGTGCCAGCAGCCCCCGCTGGGGCCAAGAGACCCAGTACTTC.